This T cell receptor beta chain comes out of a study of T cells in Graves' hyperthyroidism and ophthalmopathy. Germline V gene data show CDR1 as MNHNS and CDR2 as SASEGT. The junction had 10 bases not matched to a gene; V was cut back by 5 bases and J by 6 bases. The length of the CDR3 is 15 residues. RNA transcripts provided the source from which TCR beta CDR3 regions were amplified. Initially, a first-round RT-PCR of the TCR CDR3 employed the HTBI primer set. One entry per CDR3 protein, called by TCRdb with MiXCR from the multiplex PCR reads. The sample has 250,000 to 300,000 distinct CDR3 sequences, roughly 19% seen once.

The sample was blood. The V call is TRBV6-1, the J call TRBJ2-3; 8 positions match TRBD2. The clonotype comes from a man between 45 and 60 years old with Graves' ophthalmopathy. This CDR3 reads CASSFNGLAWDTQYF. Written as DNA, the CDR3 is TGTGCCAGCAGTTTCAACGGACTAGCTTGGGATACGCAGTATTTT.